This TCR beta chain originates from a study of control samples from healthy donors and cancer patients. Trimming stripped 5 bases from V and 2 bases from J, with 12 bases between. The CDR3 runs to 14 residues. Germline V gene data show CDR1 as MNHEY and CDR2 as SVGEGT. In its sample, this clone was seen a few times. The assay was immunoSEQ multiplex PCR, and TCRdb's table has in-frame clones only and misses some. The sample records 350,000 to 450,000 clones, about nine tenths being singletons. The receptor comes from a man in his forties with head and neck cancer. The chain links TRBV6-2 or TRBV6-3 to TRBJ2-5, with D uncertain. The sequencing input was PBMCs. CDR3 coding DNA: TGTGCCAGCAGTCGGATCAGTCAACAAGAGACCCAGTACTTC. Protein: CASSRISQQETQYF.